Each of the 32 T cell receptor beta chains below was sequenced from the same sample in a study of shared clonotypes between healthy human individuals. The repertoire was sequenced with immunoSEQ multiplex PCR; TCRdb's copy has only in-frame clones and lacks some. This table has about 980,000 clones, approximately 80% appearing once. The material sequenced was memory CD4+ T cells sorted from blood. Subset indicated: CD45RA-negative fraction. These receptors were taken from a man between 18 and 35 years old in good health.

This sequence joins TRBV25-1 and TRBJ2-2; D unclear. The CDR3 is 13 residues long. The germline V gene encodes CDR1 MGHDK and CDR2 SYGVNS. Trimming took 4 bases from V and 6 from J, leaving 9 bases between them. CDR3 sequence (DNA): TGTGCCAGCAGTGCGGCAGTACCCGGGGAGCTGTTTTTT. Protein: CASSAAVPGELFF.

The rearrangement uses TRBV10-3 and TRBJ1-1; maybe TRBD1 (5 bases). The germline V and J ends were trimmed by 6 bases and 4 bases, with 24 bases remaining between them. The CDR3 length is 17 residues. The germline CDR1 and CDR2 sequences are ENHRY and SYGVKD. CDR3 sequence: CAIRRHGEGRQGTEAFF. The DNA of the CDR3 is TGTGCCATCAGGCGACACGGGGAGGGGAGGCAAGGCACTGAAGCTTTCTTT.

The V and J genes are TRBV7-6 and TRBJ2-7, with a possible D match to TRBD1 (5 bases). The V end lost 1 base, the J end lost 0 bases, and 13 bases lay between the germline ends. This CDR3 comprises 16 residues. CDR1 and CDR2 from the germline V gene are SGHVS and FNYEAQ. The CDR3 loop reads CASSLVSTVNSYEQYF. In DNA, the CDR3 is TGTGCCAGCAGCTTAGTATCGACAGTGAACTCCTACGAGCAGTACTTC.

The sample holds a few counts of this clone. The gene calls are TRBV11-2 and TRBJ1-1; a possible D gene is TRBD1 (5 bases). Germline-derived CDR1 and CDR2 are SGHAT and FQNNGV. The CDR3 is 15 amino acids. Trimming removed 5 bases at V and 4 bases at J, with 17 bases between. The DNA of the CDR3 is TGTGCCAGCAGCCCCGCCTGGGGGGGGAGCACTGAAGCTTTCTTT. Its translation: CASSPAWGGSTEAFF.

The chain links TRBV19 to TRBJ2-3, with 12 positions matching TRBD2. This CDR3 has 14 amino acids. Germline CDR1 is LNHDA and CDR2 is SQIVND (reference sequence). Trimming took 8 bases from V and 1 from J; bases not matched to a gene: 1. CDR3 region: CASRLAGGTDTQYF. The CDR3 DNA is TGTGCCAGTCGACTAGCGGGGGGCACAGATACGCAGTATTTT.

CDR3 DNA sequence: TGTGCCAGCTCACCGCTAGCCACGACAGGGGTTGGCGAGCAGTACTTC. Protein: CASSPLATTGVGEQYF. The J gene is TRBJ2-7, the V gene TRBV18, with 8 bases that match TRBD1. V shed 3 bases and J 6 bases; nucleotides not matched to a gene: 13. The CDR3 consists of 16 residues. Germline CDR1 reads KGHSH; CDR2 reads LQKENI.

The CDR3 region is CASRRGNEKLFF. The CDR3 DNA reads TGTGCCAGCCGACGGGGAAATGAAAAACTGTTTTTT. This chain joins TRBV19 and TRBJ1-4; D is uncertain. CDR1 is LNHDA, CDR2 SQIVND, per germline (reference sequence). Trimming pared 9 bases from V and 5 bases from J, leaving 10 bases between. The CDR3 length is 12 residues.

This clone has only a few counts. The chain carries TRBV6-1 and TRBJ1-2; D is uncertain. Germline loops: CDR1 MNHNS, CDR2 SASEGT. There are 14 residues in the CDR3. The V and J ends lost 8 bases and 8 bases respectively, with 21 bases between them. The CDR3 bases are TGTGCCAGCGCCCCAGAAAGGAATCTCAAGGGCTACACCTTC. Amino acid sequence: CASAPERNLKGYTF.

This sequence joins TRBV5-1 and TRBJ1-1; 7 bases fit TRBD1. J gave up 1 base and V 4 bases, and 7 bases lay outside the gene matches. Germline V gives CDR1 SGHRS, CDR2 YFSETQ. The CDR3 contains 15 residues. CDR3 protein: CASSPTQGTNTEAFF. CDR3 bases: TGCGCCAGCAGCCCAACACAGGGGACGAACACTGAAGCTTTCTTT. Full variable domain (missing parts from reference TRBV5-1 and TRBJ1-1): KAGVTQTPRYLIKTRGQQVTLSCSPISGHRSVSWYQQTPGQGLQFLFEYFSETQRNKGNFPGRFSGRQFSNSRSEMNVSTLELGDSALYLCASSPTQGTNTEAFFGQGTRLTVV.

The chain combines TRBV6-1 with TRBJ2-3, with 7 bases matching TRBD1. CDR1 is MNHNS and CDR2 is SASEGT in the germline V gene. V trimming: 4 bases; J trimming: 6 bases; junction bases outside the gene matches: 10. There are 15 residues in the CDR3. The CDR3 bases are TGTGCCAGCAGTGGAGGGGGCAGCGGAGAGGATACGCAGTATTTT. The encoded protein is CASSGGGSGEDTQYF.

In its sample, this clone was seen a few times. At the DNA level, this CDR3 is encoded by other sequences in the same sample as well. The chain has TRBV7-9 and TRBJ2-7; D gene unclear. The CDR3 has 13 amino acids. Germline assignment: CDR1 SEHNR and CDR2 FQNEAQ (reference sequence). V was cut by 3 bases and J by 1 base, with 7 bases left in between. The CDR3 reads CASSLDGSYEQYF. The CDR3 nucleotides read TGTGCCAGCAGCTTGGACGGGTCCTACGAGCAGTACTTC. Looking up the rest from reference TRBV7-9 and TRBJ2-7 gives the full variable domain: DTGVSQNPRHKITKRGQNVTFRCDPISEHNRLYWYRQTLGQGPEFLTYFQNEAQLEKSRLLSDRFSAERPKGSFSTLEIQRTEQGDSAMYLCASSLDGSYEQYFGPGTRLTVT.

The table lists this clone with many counts. Other DNA sequences from this sample encode an identical CDR3 as well. The J gene is TRBJ2-7, the V gene TRBV30, with TRBD2 matching over 13 bases. The CDR3 sequence is 13 residues long. Germline CDR1 is GTSNPN and CDR2 is SVGIG (reference sequence). J gave up 5 bases and V 4 bases, and 2 bases lay outside the gene matches. The CDR3 nucleotides are TGTGCCTGGATGGGACTAGCGGGGCACGAGCAGTACTTC. Its translation: CAWMGLAGHEQYF.

The CDR3 here is CASSQGLGSSFAIAYEQYF. CDR3 nucleotide sequence: TGTGCCAGCAGTCAAGGACTAGGAAGTTCGTTTGCTATAGCCTACGAGCAGTACTTC. The V call is TRBV2, the J call TRBJ2-7; 7 nucleotides line up with TRBD2. Germline V gene data show CDR1 as SNHLY and CDR2 as FYNNEI. The CDR3 totals 19 residues. The trim removed 5 bases at V and 2 bases at J, leaving 21 bases unmatched.

This chain uses TRBV19 with TRBJ1-5; no clear D gene. Trimming cost V 7 bases and J 0 bases, with 10 bases left between them. CDR1 and CDR2 from the germline V gene are LNHDA and SQIVND (reference sequence). This CDR3 has 14 amino acids. The CDR3 loop reads CASMDRASNQPQHF. CDR3 nucleotides: TGTGCCAGTATGGATAGGGCTAGCAATCAGCCCCAGCATTTT.

The genes are TRBV21-1 and TRBJ1-1; no check of the table's D call, TRBD1, against the DNA was made. TRBV21-1 is an annotated pseudogene. CDR3 length equals 17 residues. CDR3 bases: TGTGCCAGCAGCAAAAAGATTCAGGGACAGCCGAACACTGAAGCTTTCTTT. Protein: CASSKKIQGQPNTEAFF.

The genes are TRBV5-1 and TRBJ2-7; D is uncertain. The CDR3 is 13 residues long. V lost 0 bases and J 3 bases, leaving 7 bases between the germline ends. CDR1 is SGHRS and CDR2 is YFSETQ in the germline V gene. DNA of the CDR3: TGCGCCAGCAGCTTGGAGGGCCGCTACGAGCAGTACTTC. It encodes CASSLEGRYEQYF.

Worth noting for this clone: Within the sample, other DNA sequences also encode this same CDR3. The chain has TRBV30 and TRBJ2-7; tentative D call: TRBD2 (5 bases). V lost 3 bases and J lost 2, with 8 bases in between. CDR1 and CDR2 (germline): GTSNPN, SVGIG (reference sequence). The CDR3 is 12 amino acids. CDR3 DNA sequence: TGTGCCTGGAGCGGAGGACCCTACGAGCAGTACTTC. The encoded protein is CAWSGGPYEQYF.

This clone showed up just a few times. The sample holds other DNA sequences that translate to the same CDR3. The chain links TRBV9 to TRBJ1-3, with D hard to call. The ends were cut back, 0 bases at V and 2 bases at J, with 6 bases in the middle. The V gene's germline CDR1 is SGDLS and CDR2 YYNGEE. The CDR3 is 14 residues long. CDR3 nucleotides: TGTGCCAGCAGCGTAGCCGTAGCTGGAAACACCATATATTTT. This translates into CASSVAVAGNTIYF.

CDR3 loop: CASSLGLATYTDTQYF. For the CDR3, the DNA is TGTGCCAGCAGCTTAGGACTAGCGACGTACACAGATACGCAGTATTTT. The genes are TRBV7-2 and TRBJ2-3; 8 bases fit TRBD2. CDR1 and CDR2 from the germline V gene are SGHTA and FQGNSA. V was pared by 1 base and J by 2 bases, with 5 bases of the junction left unmatched. The CDR3 is 16 amino acids.

V usage is TRBV15 and J usage is TRBJ2-1; TRBD1 aligns across 9 bases. Germline V gene data show CDR1 as LNHNV and CDR2 as YYDKDF (reference sequence). There are 17 residues in the CDR3. With 0 bases clipped from V and 8 bases from J, the junction kept 11 bases outside the gene matches. This CDR3 is CATSREVPGTGLDEQFF. CDR3 sequence (DNA): TGTGCCACCAGCAGAGAGGTACCTGGGACAGGGTTGGATGAGCAGTTCTTC. The full variable domain, rest sourced from reference TRBV15 and TRBJ2-1, is DAMVIQNPRYQVTQFGKPVTLSCSQTLNHNVMYWYQQKSSQAPKLLFHYYDKDFNNEADTPDNFQSRRPNTSFCFLDIRSPGLGDTAMYLCATSREVPGTGLDEQFFGPGTRLTVL.

As concerns this clone: The sample carries other DNA sequences with the same CDR3. V and J are TRBV19 and TRBJ1-5; TRBD1 might be the D (6 bases). The CDR3 loop spans 14 amino acids. Germline V gene data show CDR1 as LNHDA and CDR2 as SQIVND (reference sequence). V shed 6 bases and J shed 0 bases, with 9 bases lying between them. The CDR3 region is CASSRQDSNQPQHF. CDR3 DNA: TGTGCCAGTAGCAGACAGGATAGCAATCAGCCCCAGCATTTT.

A single count supports this clone. The J gene is TRBJ2-2, the V gene TRBV29-1, with D tentatively TRBD2 (6 bases). Germline CDR1 and CDR2: SQVTM and ANQGSEA. V dropped 5 bases and J dropped 7 bases, with 14 bases sitting between them. The CDR3 consists of 13 residues. In DNA, the CDR3 is TGCAGCGTTCGACTAGTGGGTGGCGGGGAGCTGTTTTTT. This gives the protein CSVRLVGGGELFF.

This clone occurred once. The V call is TRBV11-2, the J call TRBJ2-7, with 14 bases matching TRBD2. J was trimmed by 6 bases and V by 5 bases; bases with no gene match: 9. Germline V CDR1 and CDR2: SGHAT, FQNNGV. CDR3 length: 16 amino acids. The CDR3 DNA sequence: TGTGCCAGCAGCCCTTATTCCGGGACTAGCGGGAGCGAGCAGTACTTC. It encodes CASSPYSGTSGSEQYF.

The J gene is TRBJ2-3, the V gene TRBV18, with 9 bases aligning to TRBD2. Germline V CDR1 and CDR2: KGHSH, LQKENI. The CDR3 has 16 amino acids. V trimming: 1 base; J trimming: 6 bases; junction bases outside the gene matches: 8. CDR3 nucleotide sequence: TGTGCCAGCTCACCACAAGAAGGACTAGCGACCGATACGCAGTATTTT. Amino acids: CASSPQEGLATDTQYF. The full variable domain, in which reference TRBV18 and TRBJ2-3 provide the parts outside the CDR3, is NAGVMQNPRHLVRRRGQEARLRCSPMKGHSHVYWYRQLPEEGLKFMVYLQKENIIDESGMPKERFSAEFPKEGPSILRIQQVVRGDSAAYFCASSPQEGLATDTQYFGPGTRLTVL.

On this clone itself: This may be a read error, as it is one base from a much larger clone. The same CDR3 arises from other DNA sequences in this sample as well. The V and J genes are TRBV7-3 and TRBJ2-1; D is unclear. The CDR3 is 11 amino acids. CDR1 and CDR2 (germline): SGHTA, FQGTGA. V lost 3 bases and J lost 5, with 2 bases in between. In DNA form, the CDR3 reads TGTGCCAGCAGCTTGGACAATGAGCAGTTCTTC. This encodes CASSLDNEQFF.

The chain has TRBV30 and TRBJ2-1; 7 nucleotides line up with TRBD2. Trimming at V came to 1 base and at J to 3 bases, leaving 6 bases not matched to a gene. Per germline, CDR1 GTSNPN and CDR2 SVGIG (reference sequence). The CDR3 consists of 15 residues. As DNA, the CDR3 is TGTGCCTGGAGTGGAGGGAGGGGCCACTACAATGAGCAGTTCTTC. Its translation is CAWSGGRGHYNEQFF. The full variable domain, rest sourced from reference TRBV30 and TRBJ2-1, is SQTIHQWPATLVQPVGSPLSLECTVEGTSNPNLYWYRQAAGRGLQLLFYSVGIGQISSEVPQNLSASRPQDRQFILSSKKLLLSDSGFYLCAWSGGRGHYNEQFFGPGTRLTVL.

This rearrangement joins TRBV6-6 to TRBJ2-5; the match to TRBD1 covers 7 bases. The CDR3 is made up of 13 amino acids. Germline CDR1 reads MNHNY; CDR2 reads SVGAGI (reference sequence). The junction had 5 bases not matched to a gene; V was cut back by 6 bases and J by 4 bases. CDR3 nucleotides: TGTGCCAGCAGGGTCACAGGGGCAGAGACCCAGTACTTC. Amino acid sequence: CASRVTGAETQYF.

The chain recombines TRBV2 with TRBJ1-5; D not certain. The V end lost 7 bases, the J end lost 9 bases, and 10 bases lay between the germline ends. The CDR3 runs 11 residues. Looked up from germline, CDR1 is SNHLY and CDR2 is FYNNEI. This chain's CDR3 is CASNGLGPQHF. In DNA form, the CDR3 reads TGTGCCAGCAATGGCCTCGGGCCCCAGCATTTT.

The chain uses TRBV7-2 and TRBJ1-5; D unresolved. V was clipped by 4 bases and J by 7 bases, with 11 bases between them. CDR3 length equals 13 residues. CDR1 and CDR2 (germline): SGHTA, FQGNSA. In nucleotides, the CDR3 is TGTGCCAGCAGCTCCGGCGGGTGGCAGCCCCAGCATTTT. Translated, it gives CASSSGGWQPQHF.

V usage is TRBV4-3 and J usage is TRBJ2-6; D is tentatively TRBD1 or TRBD2 (5 bases each). This CDR3 spans 18 amino acids. CDR1 and CDR2 from the germline V gene are LGHNA and YSLEER. The V and J ends lost 4 bases and 0 bases respectively, with 16 bases between them. In DNA, the CDR3 is TGCGCCAGCAGCCCTGGAGAGGGGCTCGGCTCTGGGGCCAACGTCCTGACTTTC. Its protein product is CASSPGEGLGSGANVLTF.

V is TRBV18 and J is TRBJ2-5; D not resolved. There are 13 residues in the CDR3. The germline V gene encodes CDR1 KGHSH and CDR2 LQKENI. V lost 2 bases to trimming and J lost 1 base, with 5 bases between them. The CDR3 region has the DNA TGTGCCAGCTCACCAGCGCTCCAAGAGACCCAGTACTTC. Translation gives CASSPALQETQYF.

Only a few counts were recorded for this clone. The CDR3 DNA reads TGTGCCAGCTCCCGTCCTAGCGGGGGGGTCGCAGATACGCAGTATTTT. Translated, it gives CASSRPSGGVADTQYF. The gene calls are TRBV18 and TRBJ2-3, with TRBD2 matching 12 bases. Germline V gene lookup returns CDR1 KGHSH and CDR2 LQKENI. Trimming took 6 bases from V and 4 from J; bases not matched to a gene: 8. The CDR3 extends over 16 amino acids.